This T cell receptor (beta chain) was captured by sequencing in a study of T-cell reconstitution after alpha-beta-depleted transplantation in children. This clonotype was counted ten times or more. Unique molecular identifiers were used to barcode this TCRbeta library. TCRdb re-analysed the PCR reads in MiXCR, keeping a single row per CDR3 protein. Among some 390,000 distinct CDR3 sequences, roughly 22% were seen once, and the ten largest hold over 3.5%. Germline V gives CDR1 DFQATT, CDR2 SNEGSKA (reference sequence). Germline trimming cut 6 bases from V and 2 bases from J; bases unmatched to any gene: 10. The CDR3 has 15 amino acids.

Material: PBMCs from the stem cell graft donor, obtained from the stem cell graft. The rearrangement links TRBV20-1 to TRBJ2-1; 7 bases are shared with TRBD1. The clonotype comes from a human donor who donated a stem cell graft to a child with acute myeloid leukemia. The CDR3 sequence: CSAPLGGTAYNEQFF. Written as DNA, the CDR3 is TGCAGTGCCCCACTGGGTGGGACAGCCTACAATGAGCAGTTCTTC.